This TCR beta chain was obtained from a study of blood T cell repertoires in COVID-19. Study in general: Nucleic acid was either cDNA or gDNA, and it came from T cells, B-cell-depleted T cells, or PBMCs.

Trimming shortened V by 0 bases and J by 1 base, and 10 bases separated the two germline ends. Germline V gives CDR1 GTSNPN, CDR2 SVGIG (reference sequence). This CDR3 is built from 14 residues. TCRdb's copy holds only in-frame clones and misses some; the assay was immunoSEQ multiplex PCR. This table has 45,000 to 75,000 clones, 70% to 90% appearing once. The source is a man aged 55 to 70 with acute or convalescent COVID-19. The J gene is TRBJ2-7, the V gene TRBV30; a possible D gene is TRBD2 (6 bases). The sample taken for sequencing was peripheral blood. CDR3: CAWSVNGRSYEQYF. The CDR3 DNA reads TGTGCCTGGAGTGTAAACGGGAGATCCTACGAGCAGTACTTC.